This paragraph covers one T cell receptor beta chain sequence. As originally analysed: Reference gene primer amplification yielded estimated nucleated cell counts. Sequenced by immunoSEQ multiplex PCR; TCRdb stores in-frame clones only, minus some. The V and J calls and clone size are taken from that table; D and trimming were inferred from the DNA. The sample consists of around 210,000 clones, roughly nine tenths of them appearing once. This sample was taken from a study of blood T cell repertoires in COVID-19. Study-wide context: COVID-19 samples from acute and convalescent phases originated in the United States, Italy and Spain. Nucleic acid was either cDNA or gDNA, and it came from T cells, B-cell-depleted T cells, or PBMCs.

Germline V gene lookup returns CDR1 SGHRS and CDR2 YFSETQ. The CDR3 is made up of 13 amino acids. Trimming cost V 0 bases and J 4 bases, with 7 bases left between them. The receptor was isolated from a woman aged 70-85 years with acute or convalescent COVID-19. Sequencing input: peripheral blood. J is TRBJ1-1 and V is TRBV5-1; D remains ambiguous. The CDR3 reads CASSLVFSTEAFF. CDR3 DNA sequence: TGCGCCAGCAGCTTGGTCTTTTCCACTGAAGCTTTCTTT.